The 28 T cell receptor beta chains below all came from one sample that was sequenced in a study of cytomegalovirus exposure and HLA in healthy donors. PCR used 60 Vbeta primers and 13 Jbeta primers. Only in-frame clones appear in the TCRdb table, and some are missing; sequencing was by immunoSEQ multiplex PCR. The sample consists of about 160,000 clones, 82% of them appearing once. Sequenced input: PBMCs. The source is a girl aged 10-17 years in good health and CMV-seropositive.

This chain connects TRBV6-1 to TRBJ1-1, with 8 bases fitting TRBD1. Trimming cost V 0 bases and J 9 bases; bases outside gene matches: 9. The CDR3 totals 15 residues. Germline V gives CDR1 MNHNS, CDR2 SASEGT. CDR3 amino acids: CASSEALRTGRQAFF. DNA of the CDR3: TGTGCCAGCAGTGAAGCGTTGAGGACAGGGCGGCAAGCTTTCTTT.

DNA for the CDR3: TGTGCCAGCAGTTTAATAGGGACTACTTCCTACGAGCAGTACTTC. Protein: CASSLIGTTSYEQYF. This rearrangement joins TRBV27 to TRBJ2-7; 7 bases fit TRBD2. The CDR3 contains 15 residues. Germline V gives CDR1 MNHEY, CDR2 SMNVEV (reference sequence). The trim removed 2 bases at V and 1 base at J, leaving 5 bases unmatched.

This clone has only a few counts. V is TRBV2 and J is TRBJ1-5; the D gene is possibly TRBD1 (5 bases). Deletions cut 3 bases from V and 2 bases from J, with 5 bases between. The CDR3 has 13 amino acids. Per the germline V gene, CDR1 is SNHLY and CDR2 is FYNNEI. The CDR3 nucleotides are TGTGCCAGCAGTGACAGGGGCAATCAGCCCCAGCATTTT. It encodes CASSDRGNQPQHF.

The chain employs TRBV28 and TRBJ2-7; 7 bases fit TRBD1. The CDR3 totals 15 residues. The V and J ends lost 3 bases and 4 bases, in that order; junction bases with no gene match: 9. Looked up from germline, CDR1 is MDHEN and CDR2 is SYDVKM. The CDR3: CASSFRDRPYYEQYF. The CDR3 DNA follows: TGTGCCAGCAGTTTTCGGGACAGACCGTATTACGAGCAGTACTTC. Full variable domain (rest looked up from reference TRBV28 and TRBJ2-7): DVKVTQSSRYLVKRTGEKVFLECVQDMDHENMFWYRQDPGLGLRLIYFSYDVKMKEKGDIPEGYSVSREKKERFSLILESASTNQTSMYLCASSFRDRPYYEQYFGPGTRLTVT.

The J gene is TRBJ2-3, the V gene TRBV5-1; the D gene is possibly TRBD1 (6 bases). Trimming left V 4 bases short and J 6 bases short, with 15 bases between. The CDR3 covers 14 residues. Germline assignment: CDR1 SGHRS and CDR2 YFSETQ. The CDR3 spells CASSLGQTPDTQYF. The CDR3 DNA reads TGCGCCAGCAGCCTTGGACAGACTCCCGATACGCAGTATTTT. The whole variable domain, filled in from reference TRBV5-1 and TRBJ2-3, reads KAGVTQTPRYLIKTRGQQVTLSCSPISGHRSVSWYQQTPGQGLQFLFEYFSETQRNKGNFPGRFSGRQFSNSRSEMNVSTLELGDSALYLCASSLGQTPDTQYFGPGTRLTVL.

The chain employs TRBV2 and TRBJ1-1; the match to TRBD1 covers 8 bases. This CDR3 contains 13 residues. V was pared by 7 bases and J by 4 bases, with 5 bases of the junction left unmatched. Per the germline V gene, CDR1 is SNHLY and CDR2 is FYNNEI. This CDR3 is CASTLGQATEAFF. The DNA for the CDR3 is TGTGCCAGCACTTTGGGACAGGCCACTGAAGCTTTCTTT.

The chain carries TRBV27 and TRBJ1-5; 10 nucleotides agree with TRBD1. V lost 4 bases to trimming and J lost 3 bases; unmatched junction nucleotides: 3. Germline V gene data show CDR1 as MNHEY and CDR2 as SMNVEV (reference sequence). This CDR3 is built from 15 residues. The CDR3 sequence is CASSSGQGFNQPQHF. Here the CDR3 DNA reads TGTGCCAGCAGTTCGGGACAGGGGTTCAATCAGCCCCAGCATTTT.

This clone has a handful of counts. This chain joins TRBV6-5 and TRBJ1-2; the match to TRBD1 covers 9 bases. Trimming cost V 0 bases and J 8 bases; bases outside gene matches: 4. CDR1 and CDR2 from the germline V gene are MNHEY and SVGAGI. The CDR3 has 14 residues. The CDR3 spells CASSYSRGQGGYTF. DNA of the CDR3: TGTGCCAGCAGTTACTCGAGGGGACAGGGAGGCTACACCTTC.

This clone was recorded a few times. The chain carries TRBV5-6 and TRBJ2-1, with 9 bases matching TRBD1. The CDR3 consists of 15 residues. CDR1 is SGHDT, CDR2 YYEEEE, per germline. With 0 bases clipped from V and 6 bases from J, the junction kept 4 bases outside the gene matches. The CDR3 DNA is TGTGCCAGCAGCTTGGGGGACAGGGATACCAATGAGCAGTTCTTC. Translated: CASSLGDRDTNEQFF.

This clone was observed once. The chain combines TRBV7-9 with TRBJ2-2, with no clear D. There are 13 residues in the CDR3. Trimming took 1 base from V and 7 from J, leaving 7 bases between them. CDR1 SEHNR and CDR2 FQNEAQ come from the germline V gene (reference sequence). DNA of the CDR3: TGTGCCAGCAGCTTAGTTTCCGGCGGGGAGCTGTTTTTT. It is translated as CASSLVSGGELFF. The full variable domain, rest sourced from reference TRBV7-9 and TRBJ2-2, is DTGVSQNPRHKITKRGQNVTFRCDPISEHNRLYWYRQTLGQGPEFLTYFQNEAQLEKSRLLSDRFSAERPKGSFSTLEIQRTEQGDSAMYLCASSLVSGGELFFGEGSRLTVL.

The chain has TRBV5-4 and TRBJ1-4; 7 bases fit TRBD1. The ends lost 2 bases at V and 8 bases at J; junction bases unmatched: 12. Germline V gives CDR1 SGHNT, CDR2 YYREEE (reference sequence). This CDR3 has 16 amino acids. The CDR3 here is CASSFGAQGLDEKLFF. The CDR3 DNA reads TGTGCCAGCAGCTTTGGCGCACAGGGGTTAGACGAAAAACTGTTTTTT.

The CDR3: CASIRGLAGVGRLYF. CDR3 nucleotide sequence: TGTGCCAGCATCAGAGGACTAGCGGGAGTCGGTCGCTTGTACTTC. The genes are TRBV7-3 and TRBJ2-7, with TRBD2 matching 13 bases. Germline values: CDR1 SGHTA, CDR2 FQGTGA. The V gene end was trimmed by 7 bases and the J gene end by 12 bases; junction bases not matched to a gene: 15. This CDR3 is built from 15 residues.

The V and J genes are TRBV2 and TRBJ2-1, with D tentatively TRBD1 (5 bases). CDR3 length: 17 residues. The germline V and J ends were trimmed by 4 bases and 0 bases, with 16 bases remaining between them. Germline V gene lookup returns CDR1 SNHLY and CDR2 FYNNEI. The CDR3 is CASSGLWGADSYNEQFF. The CDR3 region has the DNA TGTGCCAGCAGTGGCCTTTGGGGCGCTGACTCCTACAATGAGCAGTTCTTC.

This clone has a handful of counts. The chain recombines TRBV7-3 with TRBJ2-1; 7 bases agree with TRBD1. CDR1 and CDR2 (germline): SGHTA, FQGTGA. This CDR3 is 16 amino acids long. Germline trimming cut 5 bases from V and 0 bases from J; bases unmatched to any gene: 7. CDR3 residues: CASSERTGVSYNEQFF. The CDR3 bases are TGTGCCAGCAGCGAACGGACAGGCGTCTCCTACAATGAGCAGTTCTTC. Together with reference TRBV7-3 and TRBJ2-1, the CDR3 gives the full variable domain: GAGVSQTPSNKVTEKGKYVELRCDPISGHTALYWYRQSLGQGPEFLIYFQGTGAADDSGLPNDRFFAVRPEGSVSTLKIQRTERGDSAVYLCASSERTGVSYNEQFFGPGTRLTVL.

The chain couples TRBV19 to TRBJ2-1, with 9 positions matching TRBD2. V gave up 1 base and J gave up 7 bases; unmatched junction bases: 8. Germline V gene data show CDR1 as LNHDA and CDR2 as SQIVND (reference sequence). The CDR3 loop spans 16 amino acids. DNA of the CDR3: TGTGCCAGTAGTATAGGGCCAGCGGGAGGTTTGAATGAGCAGTTCTTC. Amino acids: CASSIGPAGGLNEQFF.

V gene TRBV29-1 combines with J gene TRBJ2-7, with 10 bases identical to TRBD1. The CDR3 spans 14 residues. Looked up from germline, CDR1 is SQVTM and CDR2 is ANQGSEA. The V segment lost 4 bases and the J segment 3 bases; nucleotides outside the gene matches: 6. CDR3 DNA sequence: TGCAGCGTTGTACCGGGACAGGGGAGCTACGAGCAGTACTTC. It encodes CSVVPGQGSYEQYF.

This clone was seen more than once but under ten times. Because the CDR3's place on the DNA is in doubt, the DNA is left out and the CDR3 is given as listed by TCRdb. The chain combines TRBV23-1 with TRBJ2-7; the table's TRBD1 call for D was not verified on the DNA. TRBV23-1 is assigned to the ORF class and has an uncertain function. The CDR3 length equals 14 residues, ends included. CDR3 region: CASSQSEVGQGISF.

The chain combines TRBV19 with TRBJ1-2; TRBD1 aligns across 7 bases. The CDR3 is 14 amino acids. Trimming at V came to 5 bases and at J to 7 bases, leaving 10 bases not matched to a gene. The V gene's germline CDR1 is LNHDA and CDR2 SQIVND (reference sequence). CDR3: CASSPSTGRSGYTF. The CDR3 region has the DNA TGTGCCAGTAGTCCCTCGACAGGGAGGAGTGGCTACACCTTC.

The rearrangement uses TRBV4-1 and TRBJ2-3; D perhaps matches TRBD2 (6 bases). V was cut by 2 bases and J by 2 bases, with 14 bases left in between. This CDR3 is 16 amino acids long. Germline assignment: CDR1 MGHRA and CDR2 YSYEKL. CDR3 nucleotides: TGCGCCAGCAGCCAACGCCCCCGGGAGATCACAGATACGCAGTATTTT. Translating gives CASSQRPREITDTQYF.

V is TRBV30 and J is TRBJ2-1, with 9 bases lining up with TRBD1. Germline lookup yields CDR1 GTSNPN and CDR2 SVGIG (reference sequence). The length of the CDR3 is 15 residues. Unmatched junction bases numbered 10, after V lost 1 base and J lost 9 bases. CDR3 region: CAWSDPGTGNGEQFF. In DNA form, the CDR3 reads TGTGCCTGGAGTGATCCCGGGACAGGGAACGGTGAGCAGTTCTTC.

V and J are TRBV6-1 and TRBJ1-5, with D perhaps TRBD1 (6 bases). CDR3 length: 13 residues. The V and J ends lost 10 bases and 3 bases respectively, with 13 bases between them. CDR1 is MNHNS and CDR2 is SASEGT in the germline V gene. CDR3 nucleotides: TGTGCCACCACGGGACACCCCAATCAGCCCCAGCATTTT. Its translation: CATTGHPNQPQHF.

The CDR3 loop is CATSNQGAGYGYTF. CDR3 nucleotide sequence: TGTGCCACCTCAAATCAGGGGGCGGGCTATGGCTACACCTTC. J is TRBJ1-2 and V is TRBV6-5, with 8 nucleotides matching TRBD1. Germline loops: CDR1 MNHEY, CDR2 SVGAGI. V lost 10 bases, J lost 4 bases, and 11 bases stayed unmatched. CDR3 size: 14 residues.

CDR3 sequence reads: CASRRWSASGRALGSTGELFF. In nucleotides, the CDR3 is TGTGCCAGCAGGCGGTGGTCGGCTAGCGGGAGGGCCTTGGGGAGCACCGGGGAGCTGTTTTTT. This chain uses TRBV13 with TRBJ2-2, with 12 bases aligning to TRBD2. The CDR3 consists of 21 residues. V dropped 6 bases and J dropped 4; count of bases not matched to a gene: 21. The V gene's germline CDR1 is PRHDT and CDR2 FYEKMQ (reference sequence).

The chain employs TRBV9 and TRBJ2-7; weak D call: TRBD2 (5 bases). V was trimmed by 0 bases and J by 0 bases, leaving 7 bases between them. The length of the CDR3 is 14 residues. Germline CDR1 is SGDLS and CDR2 is YYNGEE. CDR3 protein: CASSVEEASYEQYF. DNA of the CDR3: TGTGCCAGCAGCGTAGAGGAGGCCTCCTACGAGCAGTACTTC.

The chain links TRBV7-2 to TRBJ1-1; 7 bases are a match to TRBD1. Germline V gene data show CDR1 as SGHTA and CDR2 as FQGNSA. The junction had 8 bases not matched to a gene; V was cut back by 4 bases and J by 6 bases. CDR3 length: 14 amino acids. This CDR3 reads CASSWIQGRAEAFF. DNA of the CDR3: TGTGCCAGCAGCTGGATACAGGGGCGGGCTGAAGCTTTCTTT.

The chain couples TRBV11-1 to TRBJ2-5, with 8 bases that match TRBD2. CDR1 is SGHAT, CDR2 FQDESV, per germline (reference sequence). V dropped 5 bases and J dropped 5; count of bases not matched to a gene: 13. The CDR3 runs 16 residues. The DNA for the CDR3 is TGTGCCAGCAGCCGCCAATTCCGGGGGGGCAGGGAGACCCAGTACTTC. Encoded protein: CASSRQFRGGRETQYF.

V usage is TRBV5-1 and J usage is TRBJ1-1; the D is unclear. The CDR3 extends over 14 amino acids. Germline V gives CDR1 SGHRS, CDR2 YFSETQ. Trimming shortened V by 0 bases and J by 1 base, and 7 bases separated the two germline ends. The CDR3 DNA is TGCGCCAGCAGCTTGGTTCCAGAGAACACTGAAGCTTTCTTT. It translates to CASSLVPENTEAFF.

V usage is TRBV6-5 and J usage is TRBJ1-1, with a possible D match to TRBD1 (5 bases). The CDR3 runs 11 residues. Germline-derived CDR1 and CDR2 are MNHEY and SVGAGI. The V gene lost 6 bases and the J gene lost 11 bases, with 13 bases spanning the gap. For the CDR3, the DNA is TGTGCCAGCAGCCCGGGGGTGGAGGCTTTCTTT. Protein: CASSPGVEAFF.